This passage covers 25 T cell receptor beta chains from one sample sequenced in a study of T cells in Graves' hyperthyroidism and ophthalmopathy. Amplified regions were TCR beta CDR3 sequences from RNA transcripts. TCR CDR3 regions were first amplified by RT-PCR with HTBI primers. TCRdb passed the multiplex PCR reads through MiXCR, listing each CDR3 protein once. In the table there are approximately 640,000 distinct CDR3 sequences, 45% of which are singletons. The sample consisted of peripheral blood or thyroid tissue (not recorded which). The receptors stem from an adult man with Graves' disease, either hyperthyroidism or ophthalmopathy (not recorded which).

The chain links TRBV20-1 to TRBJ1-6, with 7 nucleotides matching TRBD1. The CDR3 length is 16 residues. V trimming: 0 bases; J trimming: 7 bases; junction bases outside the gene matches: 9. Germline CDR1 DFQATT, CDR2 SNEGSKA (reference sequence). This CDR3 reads CSARDRAGGYNSPLHF. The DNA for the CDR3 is TGCAGTGCTAGAGATAGGGCAGGGGGATACAATTCACCCCTCCACTTT.

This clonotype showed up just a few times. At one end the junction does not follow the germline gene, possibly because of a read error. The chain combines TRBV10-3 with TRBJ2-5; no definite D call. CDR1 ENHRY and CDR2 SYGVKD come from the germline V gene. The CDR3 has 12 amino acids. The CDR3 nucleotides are TGTGCCAGCAGTGCTGGGGTTGAGACCCAGTACTTC. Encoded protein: CASSAGVETQYF.

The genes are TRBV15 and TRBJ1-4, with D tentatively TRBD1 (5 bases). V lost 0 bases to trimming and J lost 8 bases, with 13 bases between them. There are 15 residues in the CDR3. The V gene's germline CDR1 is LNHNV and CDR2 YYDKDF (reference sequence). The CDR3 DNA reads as TGTGCCACCAGCAGAGACCGGGGGGTCCTGGAAAAACTGTTTTTT. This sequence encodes CATSRDRGVLEKLFF.

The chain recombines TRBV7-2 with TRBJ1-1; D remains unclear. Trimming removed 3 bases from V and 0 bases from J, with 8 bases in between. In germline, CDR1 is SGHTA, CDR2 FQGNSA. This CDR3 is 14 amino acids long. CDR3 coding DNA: TGTGCCAGCAGCTTGTACGGGGTGAACACTGAAGCTTTCTTT. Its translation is CASSLYGVNTEAFF.

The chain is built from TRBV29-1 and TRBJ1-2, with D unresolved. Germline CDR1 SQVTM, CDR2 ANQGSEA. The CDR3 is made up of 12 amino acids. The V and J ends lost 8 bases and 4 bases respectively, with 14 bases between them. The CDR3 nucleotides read TGCAGCAGTGTGGACCGCGTCTATGGCTACACCTTC. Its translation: CSSVDRVYGYTF.

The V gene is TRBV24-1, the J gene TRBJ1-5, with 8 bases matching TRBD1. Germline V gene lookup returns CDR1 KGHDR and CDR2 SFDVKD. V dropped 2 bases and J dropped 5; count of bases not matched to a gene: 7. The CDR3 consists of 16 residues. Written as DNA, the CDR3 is TGTGCCACCAGTGATTCGGGACAGGCCCCCGATCAGCCCCAGCATTTT. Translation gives CATSDSGQAPDQPQHF.

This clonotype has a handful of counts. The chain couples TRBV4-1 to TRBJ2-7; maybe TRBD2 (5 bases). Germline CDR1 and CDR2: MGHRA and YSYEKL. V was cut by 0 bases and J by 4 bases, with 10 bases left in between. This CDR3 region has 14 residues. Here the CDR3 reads CASSQESEGYEQYF. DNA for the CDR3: TGCGCCAGCAGCCAAGAATCCGAGGGTTACGAGCAGTACTTC.

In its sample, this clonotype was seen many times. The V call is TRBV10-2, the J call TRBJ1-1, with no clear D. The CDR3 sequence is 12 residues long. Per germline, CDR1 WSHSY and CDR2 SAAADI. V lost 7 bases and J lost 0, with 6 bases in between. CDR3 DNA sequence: TGCGCCAGCAAATTGGTGAACACTGAAGCTTTCTTT. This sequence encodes CASKLVNTEAFF.

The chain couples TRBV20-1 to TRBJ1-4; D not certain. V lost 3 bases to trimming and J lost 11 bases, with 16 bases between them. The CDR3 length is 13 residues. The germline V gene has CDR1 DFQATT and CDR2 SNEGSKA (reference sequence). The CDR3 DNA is TGCAGTGCTAGTGGGGATGGAGGGTGGAAACTGTTTTTT. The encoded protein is CSASGDGGWKLFF.

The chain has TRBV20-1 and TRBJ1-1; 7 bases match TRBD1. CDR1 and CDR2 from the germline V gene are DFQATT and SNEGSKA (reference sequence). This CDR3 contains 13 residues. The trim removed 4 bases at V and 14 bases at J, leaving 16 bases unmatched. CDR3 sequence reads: CSANTGTAGLVFF. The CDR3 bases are TGCAGTGCTAATACCGGGACAGCGGGGCTCGTCTTCTTT.

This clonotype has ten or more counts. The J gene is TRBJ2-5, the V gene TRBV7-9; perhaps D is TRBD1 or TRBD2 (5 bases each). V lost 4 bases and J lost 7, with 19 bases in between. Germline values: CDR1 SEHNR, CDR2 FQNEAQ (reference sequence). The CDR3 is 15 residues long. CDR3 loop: CASSSLGTGLATQYF. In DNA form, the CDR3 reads TGTGCCAGCAGCTCCCTGGGGACCGGACTTGCGACCCAGTACTTC.

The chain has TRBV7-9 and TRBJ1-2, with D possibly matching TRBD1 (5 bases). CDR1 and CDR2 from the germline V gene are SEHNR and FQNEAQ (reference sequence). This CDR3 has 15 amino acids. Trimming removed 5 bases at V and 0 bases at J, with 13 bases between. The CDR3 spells CASSPTGKANYGYTF. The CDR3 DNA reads TGTGCCAGCAGCCCTACAGGCAAAGCTAACTATGGCTACACCTTC.

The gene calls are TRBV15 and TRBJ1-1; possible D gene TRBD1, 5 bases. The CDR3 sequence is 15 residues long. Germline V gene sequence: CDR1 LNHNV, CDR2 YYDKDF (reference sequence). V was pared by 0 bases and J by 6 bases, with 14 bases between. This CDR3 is CATSRDDKVGPEAFF. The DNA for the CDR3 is TGTGCCACCAGCAGAGATGACAAGGTGGGGCCTGAAGCTTTCTTT.

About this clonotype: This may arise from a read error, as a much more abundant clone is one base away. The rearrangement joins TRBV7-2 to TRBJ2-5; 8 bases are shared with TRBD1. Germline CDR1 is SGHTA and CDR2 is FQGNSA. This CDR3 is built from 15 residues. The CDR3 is CASSLTRGRSETQCF. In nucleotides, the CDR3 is TGTGCCAGCAGCTTAACCAGGGGGCGCAGCGAGACCCAGTGCTTC.

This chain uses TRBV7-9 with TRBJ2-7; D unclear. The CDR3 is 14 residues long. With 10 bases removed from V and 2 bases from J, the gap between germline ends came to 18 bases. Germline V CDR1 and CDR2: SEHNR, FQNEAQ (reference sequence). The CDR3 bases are TGTGCCACAGAGTTTCTGGGCCGAACCTACGAGCAGTACTTC. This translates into CATEFLGRTYEQYF.

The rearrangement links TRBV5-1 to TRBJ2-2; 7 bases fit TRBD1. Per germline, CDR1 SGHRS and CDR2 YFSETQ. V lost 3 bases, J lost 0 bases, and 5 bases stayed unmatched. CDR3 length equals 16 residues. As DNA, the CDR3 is TGCGCCAGCAGCTGGACAGGCTCTACGAACACCGGGGAGCTGTTTTTT. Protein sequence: CASSWTGSTNTGELFF.

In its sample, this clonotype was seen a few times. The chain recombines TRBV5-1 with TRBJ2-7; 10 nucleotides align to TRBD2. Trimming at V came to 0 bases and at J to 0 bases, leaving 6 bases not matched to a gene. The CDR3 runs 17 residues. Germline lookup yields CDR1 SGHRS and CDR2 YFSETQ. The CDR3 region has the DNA TGCGCCAGCAGCTTGGAAGCTAGCGGGAGTACCTCCTACGAGCAGTACTTC. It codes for CASSLEASGSTSYEQYF.

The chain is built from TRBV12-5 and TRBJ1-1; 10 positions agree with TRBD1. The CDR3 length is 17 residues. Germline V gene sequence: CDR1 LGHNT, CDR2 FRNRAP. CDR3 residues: CASTRDRGGSMNTEAFF. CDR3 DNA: TGTGCCAGCACCCGGGACAGGGGTGGAAGTATGAACACTGAAGCTTTCTTT.

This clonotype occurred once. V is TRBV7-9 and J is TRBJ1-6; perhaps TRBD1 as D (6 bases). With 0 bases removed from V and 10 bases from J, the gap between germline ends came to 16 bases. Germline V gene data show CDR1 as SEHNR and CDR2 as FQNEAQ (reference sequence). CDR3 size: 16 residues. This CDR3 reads CASSLAPPLQGSPLHF. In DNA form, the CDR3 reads TGTGCCAGCAGCTTAGCGCCGCCCCTACAGGGCTCACCCCTCCACTTT.

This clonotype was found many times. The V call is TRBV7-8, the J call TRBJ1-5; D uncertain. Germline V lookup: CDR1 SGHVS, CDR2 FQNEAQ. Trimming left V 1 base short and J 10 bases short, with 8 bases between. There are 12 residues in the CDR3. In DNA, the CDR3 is TGTGCCAGCAGCTTAGACGGGGATCCCCAGCATTTT. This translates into CASSLDGDPQHF.

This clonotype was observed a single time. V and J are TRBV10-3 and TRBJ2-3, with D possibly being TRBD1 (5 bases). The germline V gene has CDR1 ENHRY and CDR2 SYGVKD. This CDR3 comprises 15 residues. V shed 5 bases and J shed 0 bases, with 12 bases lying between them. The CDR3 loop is CAISSPGLSTDTQYF. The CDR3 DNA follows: TGTGCCATCAGTAGTCCAGGGTTGAGCACAGATACGCAGTATTTT.

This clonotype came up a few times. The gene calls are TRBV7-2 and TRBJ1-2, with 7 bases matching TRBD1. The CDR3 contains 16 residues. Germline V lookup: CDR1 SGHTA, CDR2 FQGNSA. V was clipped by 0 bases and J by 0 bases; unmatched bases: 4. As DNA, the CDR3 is TGTGCCAGCAGCTTAGCGCCGGGACAGCCTAACTATGGCTACACCTTC. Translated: CASSLAPGQPNYGYTF.

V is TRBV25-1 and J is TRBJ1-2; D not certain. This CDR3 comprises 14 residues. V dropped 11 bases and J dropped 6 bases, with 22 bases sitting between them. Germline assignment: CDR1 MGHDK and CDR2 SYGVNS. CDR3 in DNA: TGTGCCTGGAGTGTACTTTCCGCCCCGGATGGCTACACCTTC. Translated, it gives CAWSVLSAPDGYTF.

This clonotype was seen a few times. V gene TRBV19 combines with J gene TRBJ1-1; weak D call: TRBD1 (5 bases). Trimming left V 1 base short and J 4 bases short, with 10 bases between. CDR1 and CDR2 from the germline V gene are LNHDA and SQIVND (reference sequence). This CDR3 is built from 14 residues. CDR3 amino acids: CASSIVGTGTEAFF. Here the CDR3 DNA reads TGTGCCAGTAGTATAGTGGGGACGGGCACTGAAGCTTTCTTT.

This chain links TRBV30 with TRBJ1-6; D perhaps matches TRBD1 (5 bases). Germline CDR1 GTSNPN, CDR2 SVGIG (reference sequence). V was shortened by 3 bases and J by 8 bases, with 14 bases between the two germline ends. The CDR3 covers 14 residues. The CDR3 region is CAWRGDGGHSPLHF. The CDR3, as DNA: TGTGCCTGGAGGGGGGACGGGGGTCATTCACCCCTCCACTTT.